The sequence of this T cell receptor (beta chain) was determined in a study of blood T cell repertoires in COVID-19. For the study at large: In each case, the material was cDNA or gDNA derived from T cells, B-cell-depleted T cells, or PBMCs.

In the source study's methods: Counts of nucleated cells, estimated from reference gene primer amplification, were obtained. Method: immunoSEQ multiplex PCR; TCRdb's copy keeps in-frame clones and lacks some. The D gene and trimming were derived from the DNA, and the V and J assignments and clone size from that table. The repertoire holds roughly 150,000 clones, more than 75% seen once, with 4% to 4.5% in the top ten. The CDR3 extends over 11 amino acids. Between the trimmed V and J ends, which lost 5 bases and 14 bases, there was a span of 13 bases. Germline CDR1 LNHDA, CDR2 SQIVND (reference sequence).

Sequencing was carried out using peripheral blood. The receptor comes from a man between 60 and 70 years old with acute or convalescent COVID-19. The gene calls are TRBV19 and TRBJ2-4, with TRBD1 as a possible D gene (6 bases). CDR3: CASSGNREEYF. The CDR3 DNA is TGTGCCAGTAGTGGAAACAGGGAAGAGTACTTC.